The TCR beta chain under discussion was sequenced for a study of blood T cell repertoires in COVID-19. About the research overall: PBMCs, B-cell-depleted T cells, or T cells provided the cDNA or gDNA that made up the material.

Per the original data handling: From reference gene primer amplification, estimates of nucleated cell counts were derived. Assay used: immunoSEQ multiplex PCR; TCRdb lists only in-frame clones, some missing. The DNA was the basis for D and trimming; V, J and clone size are from that table. The repertoire holds 140,000 to 150,000 clones, with 80% to 90% as singletons. The CDR3 has 14 amino acids. CDR1 is SGHRS and CDR2 is YFSETQ in the germline V gene. V was shortened by 0 bases and J by 6 bases, with 9 bases between the two germline ends. The chain carries TRBV5-1 and TRBJ2-2, with D possibly TRBD2 on 5 matching bases. Sequencing used peripheral blood. The sequence was collected from a woman in her fifties or sixties with active COVID-19. The CDR3, as DNA: TGCGCCAGCAGCTTGGCCGGGGTAGCCGGGGAGCTGTTTTTT. It codes for CASSLAGVAGELFF.